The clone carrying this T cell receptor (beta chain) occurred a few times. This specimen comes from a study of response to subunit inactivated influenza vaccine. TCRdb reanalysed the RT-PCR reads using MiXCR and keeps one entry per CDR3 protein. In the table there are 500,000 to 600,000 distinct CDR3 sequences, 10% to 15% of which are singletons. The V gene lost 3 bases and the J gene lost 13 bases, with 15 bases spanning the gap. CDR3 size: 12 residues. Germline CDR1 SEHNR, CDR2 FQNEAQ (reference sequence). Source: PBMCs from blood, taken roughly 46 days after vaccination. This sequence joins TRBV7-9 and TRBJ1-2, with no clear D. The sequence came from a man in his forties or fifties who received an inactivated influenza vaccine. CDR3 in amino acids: CASSLARSQGTF. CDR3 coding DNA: TGTGCCAGCAGCTTGGCCCGATCCCAAGGCACCTTC.